This TCR beta chain was identified in a study of beta chain features in type 1 diabetes. Study as a whole: Sorted cells examined across all samples numbered 85 million to 130 million.

Every isolated RNA sample was fully reverse transcribed, so sequencing captured expressed TCRB transcripts. Data came from immunoSEQ multiplex PCR; TCRdb stores just in-frame clones and leaves some out. Of some 150,000 clones listed, 9.2% are singletons. In regard to this clone: The antigen is unknown.

Study-wide results and limits: There were fewer insertions and more deletions at the VDJ junctions of type 1 diabetes patients. In every one of the four CD4+ subsets, TCRB CDR3s were moderately but significantly shorter in Type 1 diabetes patients. A potential influence of HLA type upon TCRB rearrangement remained unresolved herein.

Sample: central memory CD4+ T cells from blood. This TCR was sampled from a man between 18 and 35 years old in good health.

The CDR3 DNA is TGTGCCAGCAGCCAAGGAGTAACTAGACCTAACAATGAGCAGTTCTTC. This translates into CASSQGVTRPNNEQFF. The chain carries TRBV14 and TRBJ2-1, with D perhaps matching TRBD2 (5 bases). The CDR3 has 16 amino acids. Germline CDR1 is SGHDN and CDR2 is FVKESK. V shed 1 base and J shed 5 bases, with 15 bases lying between them.